Sequencing of this T cell receptor (beta chain) was carried out in a study of cytomegalovirus exposure and HLA in healthy donors. Study results and limitations: Earlier analysis yielded a pattern in which most TCR beta V segments were productive about 90% or about 30% of the time.

Points on this clone: Its target is unknown.

PCR used 60 Vbeta primers and 13 Jbeta primers. Using immunoSEQ multiplex PCR, the repertoire was profiled, and TCRdb retains in-frame clones only, with some absent. Its listing shows tens of thousands of clones. Germline CDR1 and CDR2: MGHRA and YSYEKL. This CDR3 is built from 16 residues. Trimming left V 3 bases short and J 1 base short, with 13 bases between. The chain uses TRBV4-1 and TRBJ2-4; the D gene is possibly TRBD1 (6 bases). This TCR was recovered from a female donor in good health and CMV-seropositive. The source material was PBMCs. CDR3 nucleotide sequence: TGCGCCAGCAGCCAGCCCCACAGGGAGGCCAAAAACATTCAGTACTTC. Its protein product is CASSQPHREAKNIQYF.